The 26 T cell receptor beta chains listed next were all sequenced from one sample in a study of cytomegalovirus exposure and HLA in healthy donors. Profiling relied on immunoSEQ multiplex PCR, and the TCRdb table lists in-frame clones only, not all of them. The table includes 150,000 to 250,000 clones, roughly three quarters detected once. The sample taken for sequencing was PBMCs. These receptors all come from a woman younger than 45 in good health and CMV-seronegative.

J is TRBJ1-1 and V is TRBV19, with D possibly being TRBD1 (6 bases). From germline, CDR1 is LNHDA and CDR2 SQIVND (reference sequence). CDR3 length: 14 amino acids. V was clipped by 1 base and J by 5 bases, with 11 bases between them. This CDR3 is CASSIAGRGTEAFF. The CDR3 DNA reads TGTGCCAGTAGTATAGCCGGCAGGGGAACTGAAGCTTTCTTT.

This chain links TRBV7-6 with TRBJ2-1, with 11 bases aligning to TRBD1. V shed 4 bases, J shed 8 bases, and the junction held 1 base outside the gene matches. There are 13 residues in the CDR3. Germline V gene lookup returns CDR1 SGHVS and CDR2 FNYEAQ. In DNA form, the CDR3 reads TGTGCCAGCAGCTCGGACAGGGGGCATGAGCAGTTCTTC. Translating it yields CASSSDRGHEQFF.

This chain joins TRBV27 and TRBJ1-1, with 7 bases fitting TRBD1. The V and J ends lost 6 bases and 5 bases, in that order; junction bases with no gene match: 9. Germline V gene sequence: CDR1 MNHEY, CDR2 SMNVEV (reference sequence). The CDR3 extends over 14 amino acids. The CDR3 DNA sequence: TGTGCCAGCAGGGCCTCGGACAGGAGAACTGAAGCTTTCTTT. This translates into CASRASDRRTEAFF.

The chain is built from TRBV25-1 and TRBJ2-2; D is unclear. V was clipped by 4 bases and J by 4 bases, with 13 bases between them. Looked up from germline, CDR1 is MGHDK and CDR2 is SYGVNS. CDR3 length: 15 amino acids. CDR3 nucleotide sequence: TGTGCCAGCAGTGGACTGGTTAGTTTCACCGGGGAGCTGTTTTTT. Its protein is CASSGLVSFTGELFF.

This chain uses TRBV5-1 with TRBJ2-1; perhaps TRBD2 as D (5 bases). Looked up from germline, CDR1 is SGHRS and CDR2 is YFSETQ. Trimming removed 4 bases from V and 5 bases from J, with 10 bases in between. There are 13 residues in the CDR3. The CDR3 protein is CASSDLAHNEQFF. Written as DNA, the CDR3 is TGCGCCAGCAGCGACCTAGCCCACAATGAGCAGTTCTTC.

The rearrangement joins TRBV27 to TRBJ1-4; D unclear. V was cut by 5 bases and J by 8 bases, with 9 bases left in between. The length of the CDR3 is 12 residues. Germline V gene data show CDR1 as MNHEY and CDR2 as SMNVEV (reference sequence). CDR3 sequence: CASSNPGEKLFF. The DNA for the CDR3 is TGTGCCAGCAGTAACCCGGGAGAAAAACTGTTTTTT.

CDR3 residues: CASSPEGGKGGYTF. DNA of the CDR3: TGCGCCAGCAGCCCCGAAGGGGGAAAGGGGGGCTACACCTTC. The V gene is TRBV5-1, the J gene TRBJ1-2; TRBD1 might be the D (6 bases). The germline V gene has CDR1 SGHRS and CDR2 YFSETQ. Trimming stripped 4 bases from V and 8 bases from J, with 18 bases between. The CDR3 has 14 amino acids.

The chain combines TRBV11-3 with TRBJ2-1; 11 bases map to TRBD2. The CDR3 has 17 residues. After removal of 8 bases from V and 0 bases from J, the junction contained 9 bases not matched to a gene. Germline V gene sequence: CDR1 SGHNT, CDR2 YENEEA. This CDR3 is CASGASGRPSSYNEQFF. The CDR3 DNA reads TGTGCCAGCGGGGCTAGCGGGAGGCCTAGCTCCTACAATGAGCAGTTCTTC. Variable domain in full (rest from reference TRBV11-3 and TRBJ2-1): EAGVVQSPRYKIIEKKQPVAFWCNPISGHNTLYWYLQNLGQGPELLIRYENEEAVDDSQLPKDRFSAERLKGVDSTLKIQPAELGDSAVYLCASGASGRPSSYNEQFFGPGTRLTVL.

The chain carries TRBV7-9 and TRBJ1-1; D unresolved. The CDR3 consists of 11 residues. CDR1 is SEHNR, CDR2 FQNEAQ, per germline (reference sequence). Trimming took off 6 bases at V and 6 bases at J, with 8 bases between the two ends. The CDR3 protein is CASSFGAEAFF. The CDR3 DNA reads TGTGCCAGCAGTTTCGGGGCTGAAGCTTTCTTT.

V and J are TRBV2 and TRBJ2-2; possibly TRBD2 for D (5 bases). The germline V gene encodes CDR1 SNHLY and CDR2 FYNNEI. Trimming left V 1 base short and J 2 bases short, with 8 bases between. This CDR3 is built from 15 residues. CDR3 DNA sequence: TGTGCCAGCAGTGAAGGTCTAGCAAACACCGGGGAGCTGTTTTTT. It codes for CASSEGLANTGELFF.

V is TRBV2 and J is TRBJ2-2, with TRBD2 matching over 9 bases. After removal of 8 bases from V and 6 bases from J, the junction contained 7 bases not matched to a gene. The germline V gene has CDR1 SNHLY and CDR2 FYNNEI. The CDR3 totals 14 residues. The CDR3 protein is CASCTAGGSGELFF. The CDR3 DNA reads as TGTGCCAGCTGTACAGCGGGGGGATCCGGGGAGCTGTTTTTT.

The chain combines TRBV5-1 with TRBJ2-3, with TRBD2 identical over 11 bases. CDR1 is SGHRS and CDR2 is YFSETQ in the germline V gene. The CDR3 is 17 amino acids. V dropped 1 base and J dropped 4; count of bases not matched to a gene: 8. CDR3 amino acids: CASSLRSGGARADTQYF. The CDR3, as DNA: TGCGCCAGCAGCTTGCGTAGCGGGGGGGCAAGGGCAGATACGCAGTATTTT.

The V call is TRBV9, the J call TRBJ2-5; D is possibly TRBD1 (6 bases). Trimming left V 0 bases short and J 5 bases short, with 14 bases between. Looked up from germline, CDR1 is SGDLS and CDR2 is YYNGEE. The CDR3 length is 15 residues. In nucleotides, the CDR3 is TGTGCCAGCAGCGTAGGAGGGCAGGGGATTGAGACCCAGTACTTC. The encoded protein is CASSVGGQGIETQYF.

This clone was picked up a small number of times. The CDR3 here is CASARDSYEQYF. The CDR3, as DNA: TGTGCCAGCGCGAGGGACTCCTACGAGCAGTACTTC. The V and J genes are TRBV2 and TRBJ2-7; possibly TRBD2 for D (5 bases). This CDR3 has 12 amino acids. Germline lookup yields CDR1 SNHLY and CDR2 FYNNEI. The V and J ends lost 8 bases and 0 bases respectively, with 8 bases between them.

V gene TRBV19 combines with J gene TRBJ1-5, with D uncertain. The CDR3 runs 13 residues. Per the germline V gene, CDR1 is LNHDA and CDR2 is SQIVND (reference sequence). Trimming removed 4 bases from V and 4 bases from J, with 8 bases in between. The CDR3 bases are TGTGCCAGTAGTACGGGTACTAATCAGCCCCAGCATTTT. It translates to CASSTGTNQPQHF. The variable domain in full, with the rest retrieved from reference TRBV19 and TRBJ1-5, is DGGITQSPKYLFRKEGQNVTLSCEQNLNHDAMYWYRQDPGQGLRLIYYSQIVNDFQKGDIAEGYSVSREKKESFPLTVTSAQKNPTAFYLCASSTGTNQPQHFGDGTRLSIL.

The chain has TRBV7-2 and TRBJ2-2, with 8 bases identical to TRBD2. The CDR3 runs to 16 residues. Germline CDR1 reads SGHTA; CDR2 reads FQGNSA. V lost 5 bases to trimming and J lost 7 bases; unmatched junction nucleotides: 12. The CDR3 reads CASSPPGLVRGGELFF. In nucleotides, the CDR3 is TGTGCCAGCAGCCCCCCGGGACTAGTCCGTGGCGGGGAGCTGTTTTTT.

This chain connects TRBV5-1 to TRBJ1-6, with 7 bases aligning to TRBD1. Unmatched junction bases numbered 10, after V lost 1 base and J lost 3 bases. This CDR3 is built from 18 residues. CDR1 is SGHRS, CDR2 YFSETQ, per germline. The CDR3 protein is CASSLRFQGEVYNSPLHF. CDR3 DNA sequence: TGCGCCAGCAGCTTGAGGTTTCAGGGGGAAGTCTATAATTCACCCCTCCACTTT.

The chain employs TRBV10-3 and TRBJ1-2, with D possibly matching TRBD1 (5 bases). Germline V gene lookup returns CDR1 ENHRY and CDR2 SYGVKD. The V and J ends lost 3 bases and 4 bases respectively, with 12 bases between them. This CDR3 is 14 amino acids long. CDR3: CAISDLGGGYGYTF. The CDR3 DNA sequence: TGTGCCATCAGTGACCTTGGGGGGGGCTATGGCTACACCTTC.

The rearrangement uses TRBV6-1 and TRBJ2-3, with 13 bases that match TRBD2. Germline CDR1 MNHNS, CDR2 SASEGT. J lost 6 bases, V lost 6 bases, and 3 bases had no gene match. CDR3 length: 14 amino acids. The CDR3 is CASRLAGGPDTQYF. DNA for the CDR3: TGTGCCAGCAGACTAGCGGGAGGGCCGGATACGCAGTATTTT.

V gene TRBV6-5 combines with J gene TRBJ2-7; 8 bases are shared with TRBD1. Germline assignment: CDR1 MNHEY and CDR2 SVGAGI. Trimming took 5 bases from V and 3 from J; bases not matched to a gene: 9. This CDR3 has 15 amino acids. The CDR3 DNA reads as TGTGCCAGCAGTCCGCCCCAGGGGGCATTCTACGAGCAGTACTTC. Its translation: CASSPPQGAFYEQYF.

This clone was counted a few times. V gene TRBV6-1 combines with J gene TRBJ1-1, with a tentative D call TRBD1 (5 bases). The V and J ends lost 2 bases and 0 bases respectively, with 10 bases between them. This CDR3 spans 15 amino acids. Germline lookup yields CDR1 MNHNS and CDR2 SASEGT. CDR3 protein: CASSEPREVNTEAFF. CDR3 nucleotide sequence: TGTGCCAGCAGTGAACCCAGGGAGGTGAACACTGAAGCTTTCTTT.

The chain employs TRBV2 and TRBJ2-7; D remains unclear. The CDR3 sequence is 13 residues long. The ends were cut back, 7 bases at V and 3 bases at J, with 13 bases in the middle. CDR1 and CDR2 from the germline V gene are SNHLY and FYNNEI. The CDR3 here is CASTSGQFYEQYF. In nucleotides, the CDR3 is TGTGCCAGCACGTCAGGCCAGTTCTACGAGCAGTACTTC.

This clone was seen only a few times. The gene calls are TRBV20-1 and TRBJ1-2; the D is unclear. Looked up from germline, CDR1 is DFQATT and CDR2 is SNEGSKA (reference sequence). With 3 bases removed from V and 6 bases from J, the gap between germline ends came to 8 bases. CDR3 length equals 11 residues. This chain's CDR3 is CSASELHGYTF. The CDR3 DNA sequence: TGCAGTGCTAGTGAACTCCATGGCTACACCTTC.

The V call is TRBV7-9, the J call TRBJ2-7, with D perhaps TRBD2 (5 bases). The CDR3 is 15 residues long. Germline lookup yields CDR1 SEHNR and CDR2 FQNEAQ (reference sequence). V was shortened by 1 base and J by 6 bases, with 16 bases between the two germline ends. CDR3: CASSLVPGKEGEQYF. The CDR3 DNA is TGTGCCAGCAGCTTAGTGCCCGGGAAAGAGGGCGAGCAGTACTTC.

This rearrangement joins TRBV30 to TRBJ2-5; D uncertain. Trimming pared 0 bases from V and 6 bases from J, leaving 11 bases between. The CDR3 consists of 13 residues. From germline, CDR1 is GTSNPN and CDR2 SVGIG (reference sequence). The CDR3 loop reads CAWSVGPMKTQYF. For the CDR3, the DNA is TGTGCCTGGAGTGTTGGGCCGATGAAGACCCAGTACTTC.

This clone has a single count. V and J are TRBV5-4 and TRBJ1-5; D is undetermined. The germline V gene has CDR1 SGHNT and CDR2 YYREEE (reference sequence). Trimming took off 2 bases at V and 5 bases at J, with 5 bases between the two ends. This CDR3 contains 12 residues. The CDR3 reads CASSFNDQPQHF. DNA of the CDR3: TGTGCCAGCAGCTTCAATGATCAGCCCCAGCATTTT.